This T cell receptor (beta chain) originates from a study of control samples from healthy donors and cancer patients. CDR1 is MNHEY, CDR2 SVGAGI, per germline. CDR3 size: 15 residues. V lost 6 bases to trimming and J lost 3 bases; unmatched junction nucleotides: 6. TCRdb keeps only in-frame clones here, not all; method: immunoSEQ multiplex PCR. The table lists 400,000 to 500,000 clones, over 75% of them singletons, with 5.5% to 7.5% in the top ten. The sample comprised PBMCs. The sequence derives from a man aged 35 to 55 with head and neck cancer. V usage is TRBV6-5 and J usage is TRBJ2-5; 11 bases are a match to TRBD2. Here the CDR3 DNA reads TGTGCCAGCAGCCGCGGGACTAGCGGAAAAGAGACCCAGTACTTC. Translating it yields CASSRGTSGKETQYF.